Listed below are T cell receptor beta chains from one sample, sequenced in a study of shared clonotypes between healthy human individuals. Profiling relied on immunoSEQ multiplex PCR, and the TCRdb table lists in-frame clones only, not all of them. In the table there are about 960,000 clones, over 75% of which are singletons. Sequenced: memory CD4+ T cells sorted from blood. These receptors all come from a man aged 18 to 30 in good health. Both conserved end residues are part of each CDR3. D genes are given only for firm matches. Expanded clones get a size class; other rows say once, few or many, or leave the size out.

cdr3_nt	cdr3_aa	cdr3_length	v_call	clone_size	j_call	d_call
TGTGCCAGCAGTTTAAGGGGGACGAATGAAAAACTGTTTTTT	CASSLRGTNEKLFF	14	TRBV27	NA	TRBJ1-4	NA
TGTGCCAGTGGACAGGGGGTGCTCTGGAGCAATCAGCCCCAGCATTTT	CASGQGVLWSNQPQHF	16	TRBV19	NA	TRBJ1-5	TRBD1
TGTGCCAGCAGCCAACAGGGACGAGCACCCTACGAGCAGTACTTC	CASSQQGRAPYEQYF	15	TRBV14	NA	TRBJ2-7	NA
TGTGCCCGGAGTAATTCGGGCGGGACTGAAGCTTTCTTT	CARSNSGGTEAFF	13	TRBV30	NA	TRBJ1-1	NA
TGCGCCAGCAGGAGAGCGGGAGGGCCGAGGACCGGGGAGCTGTTTTTT	CASRRAGGPRTGELFF	16	TRBV5-1	NA	TRBJ2-2	TRBD2
TGTGCCAGCTCACCAAATCGAGGGGGTTCTGGAAACACCATATATTTT	CASSPNRGGSGNTIYF	16	TRBV18	once	TRBJ1-3	NA
TGTGCCAGCAGGGCAGGCGGAAACTACGAGCAGTACTTC	CASRAGGNYEQYF	13	TRBV7-2	NA	TRBJ2-7	NA
TGTGCCAGTAGTAGGGAGCGGACGAACAATGAGCAGTTCTTC	CASSRERTNNEQFF	14	TRBV19	NA	TRBJ2-1	NA
TGTGCCAGCAGCGCAGGGGAGACCCAGTACTTC	CASSAGETQYF	11	TRBV6-5	NA	TRBJ2-5	NA
TGTGCCAGCAGCCAAGGAGGTTCAGGGGTTAATGAAAAACTGTTTTTT	CASSQGGSGVNEKLFF	16	TRBV4-2	NA	TRBJ1-4	NA
TGTGCCAGCAGACGGGACCCAGGAGGAGAGCAGTTCTTC	CASRRDPGGEQFF	13	TRBV6-1	NA	TRBJ2-1	NA
TGTGCCAGCAGTCCCCCCGGGACAGTTGACACAGATACGCAGTATTTT	CASSPPGTVDTDTQYF	16	TRBV28	NA	TRBJ2-3	TRBD1
TGTGCCAGTAGGCTGACAGGGGGCCGCGTCGGGGCCAACGTCCTGACTTTC	CASRLTGGRVGANVLTF	17	TRBV19	NA	TRBJ2-6	TRBD1
TGCAGCGTTAGGGAGGGCGGCTATGGCTACACCTTC	CSVREGGYGYTF	12	TRBV29-1	NA	TRBJ1-2	NA
TGTGCCACCACAGTCCGGGATAATTCACCCCTCCACTTT	CATTVRDNSPLHF	13	TRBV19	NA	TRBJ1-6	NA
TGTGCCAGCAGTGAAGAGGTGGGCTCCTACGAGCAGTACTTC	CASSEEVGSYEQYF	14	TRBV6-1	few	TRBJ2-7	NA
TGTGCCAGCAGCCCCCCTCCCTCCTACGAGCAGTACTTC	CASSPPPSYEQYF	13	TRBV7-2	NA	TRBJ2-7	NA
TGTGCCAGCAGTCGACAGGGGGAGGGTTCACCCCTCCACTTT	CASSRQGEGSPLHF	14	TRBV6-1	NA	TRBJ1-6	TRBD1
TGTGCCACCAGAGAGGCTAGCAGATCGAACACCGGGGAGCTGTTTTTT	CATREASRSNTGELFF	16	TRBV10-3	NA	TRBJ2-2	NA
TGTGCCAGCAGTTCGTCTGGGGCAGCCATAGAACTGTTTTTT	CASSSSGAAIELFF	14	TRBV5-5	many	TRBJ1-4	NA
TGTGCCAGCAGCTTATACGCGGGGGCTGGGGCCAACGTCCTGACTTTC	CASSLYAGAGANVLTF	16	TRBV7-2	once	TRBJ2-6	TRBD2
TGCGCCAGCAGCCAGGCTGTAACTACAGGGGTTTATCAGCCCCAGCATTTT	CASSQAVTTGVYQPQHF	17	TRBV4-1	NA	TRBJ1-5	TRBD1
TGTGCCAGCAGCTTAGAGGCAGCCCATATGAACACTGAAGCTTTCTTT	CASSLEAAHMNTEAFF	16	TRBV11-2	NA	TRBJ1-1	NA
TGTGCCAGCAGTGGACAGGAGAAAAGTGAAAAACTGTTTTTT	CASSGQEKSEKLFF	14	TRBV6-1	few	TRBJ1-4	NA
TGTGCCAGCAGCGCCTGGCGGGGCTCTGGGGCCAACGTCCTGACTTTC	CASSAWRGSGANVLTF	16	TRBV28	NA	TRBJ2-6	NA
TGTGCCAGCAGCTTAGCGGGGCAGGGCAGAACGCGTGGAAACACCATATATTTT	CASSLAGQGRTRGNTIYF	18	TRBV7-8	NA	TRBJ1-3	NA